Listed below are T cell receptor beta chains from one sample, sequenced in a study of cytomegalovirus exposure and HLA in healthy donors. The repertoire was sequenced with immunoSEQ multiplex PCR; TCRdb's copy has only in-frame clones and lacks some. Of 150,000 to 200,000 clones in the sample, roughly 83% were seen once. Sample: PBMCs. Source of these receptors: a man aged 25-45 years in good health and CMV-seropositive. The CDR3 runs from the conserved cysteine through the conserved F or W. D genes are given only for firm matches. The size field is filled for only some rows; it gives once, few, many or a size class.

D gene: TRBD1; clone size: .; J gene: TRBJ2-7; V gene: TRBV5-1; CDR3 protein: CASSLQGQGTYEQYF; CDR3 DNA: TGCGCCAGCAGCTTGCAGGGACAGGGCACCTACGAGCAGTACTTC
D gene: .; clone size: .; J gene: TRBJ2-5; V gene: TRBV27; CDR3 protein: CASSLWPSGQETQYF; CDR3 DNA: TGTGCCAGCAGTTTATGGCCCAGCGGGCAAGAGACCCAGTACTTC
D gene: .; clone size: .; J gene: TRBJ2-5; V gene: TRBV7-3; CDR3 protein: CASSRPGETQYF; CDR3 DNA: TGTGCCAGCAGCCGCCCGGGAGAGACCCAGTACTTC
D gene: .; clone size: once; J gene: TRBJ1-5; V gene: TRBV7-6; CDR3 protein: CASSLAPGLYSNQPQHF; CDR3 DNA: TGTGCCAGCAGCTTAGCTCCAGGACTGTATAGCAATCAGCCCCAGCATTTT
D gene: TRBD2; clone size: once; J gene: TRBJ2-1; V gene: TRBV6-1; CDR3 protein: CASSLAGGINEQFF; CDR3 DNA: TGTGCCAGCAGTCTAGCGGGAGGGATCAATGAGCAGTTCTTC
D gene: .; clone size: once; J gene: TRBJ2-3; V gene: TRBV29-1; CDR3 protein: CSVEGVSAGGQYF; CDR3 DNA: TGCAGCGTTGAAGGGGTGTCGGCAGGAGGGCAGTATTTT
D gene: TRBD2; clone size: .; J gene: TRBJ2-5; V gene: TRBV18; CDR3 protein: CASSPPGLGRETQYF; CDR3 DNA: TGTGCCAGCTCACCACCGGGACTAGGAAGGGAGACCCAGTACTTC
D gene: TRBD2; clone size: .; J gene: TRBJ2-1; V gene: TRBV15; CDR3 protein: CATEKRTSGRPQFF; CDR3 DNA: TGTGCCACGGAGAAGCGGACTAGCGGGCGCCCTCAGTTCTTC
D gene: .; clone size: .; J gene: TRBJ2-3; V gene: TRBV4-1; CDR3 protein: CASSQGGYTDTQYF; CDR3 DNA: TGCGCCAGCAGCCAAGGAGGTTACACAGATACGCAGTATTTT
D gene: TRBD2; clone size: .; J gene: TRBJ2-7; V gene: TRBV14; CDR3 protein: CASSPLASGFYEQYF; CDR3 DNA: TGTGCCAGCAGCCCCCTCGCTAGCGGCTTCTACGAGCAGTACTTC
D gene: .; clone size: .; J gene: TRBJ1-1; V gene: TRBV27; CDR3 protein: CASSYTGLNTEAFF; CDR3 DNA: TGTGCCAGCAGTTACACAGGCCTGAACACTGAAGCTTTCTTT
D gene: TRBD2; clone size: many; J gene: TRBJ2-3; V gene: TRBV12-5; CDR3 protein: CASGLGLAGGRDTDTQYF; CDR3 DNA: TGTGCTAGTGGTTTAGGGCTAGCGGGGGGACGGGACACAGATACGCAGTATTTT
D gene: TRBD1; clone size: few; J gene: TRBJ1-2; V gene: TRBV2; CDR3 protein: CASSESWTGTGYTF; CDR3 DNA: TGTGCCAGCAGTGAATCTTGGACAGGGACTGGCTACACCTTC
D gene: .; clone size: .; J gene: TRBJ2-7; V gene: TRBV27; CDR3 protein: CASSPKPDGAYEQYF; CDR3 DNA: TGTGCCAGCAGTCCCAAACCCGACGGGGCCTACGAGCAGTACTTC
D gene: TRBD1; clone size: once; J gene: TRBJ2-7; V gene: TRBV7-9; CDR3 protein: CASSVGTGKQYF; CDR3 DNA: TGTGCCAGCAGCGTTGGGACAGGCAAGCAGTACTTC
D gene: .; clone size: .; J gene: TRBJ2-7; V gene: TRBV9; CDR3 protein: CASSVDGGYEQYF; CDR3 DNA: TGTGCCAGCAGCGTAGACGGGGGCTACGAGCAGTACTTC
D gene: TRBD1; clone size: .; J gene: TRBJ1-3; V gene: TRBV19; CDR3 protein: CASSADSDRLFSGNTIYF; CDR3 DNA: TGTGCCAGTAGCGCCGATTCGGACAGGCTGTTCTCTGGAAACACCATATATTTT
D gene: TRBD1; clone size: .; J gene: TRBJ2-7; V gene: TRBV4-1; CDR3 protein: CASSRGQSYEQYF; CDR3 DNA: TGCGCCAGCAGCCGGGGACAGTCCTACGAGCAGTACTTC
D gene: TRBD2; clone size: .; J gene: TRBJ2-7; V gene: TRBV27; CDR3 protein: CASSPFGRGEYEQYF; CDR3 DNA: TGTGCCAGCAGTCCTTTCGGGCGGGGGGAATACGAGCAGTACTTC
D gene: TRBD2; clone size: .; J gene: TRBJ2-2; V gene: TRBV30; CDR3 protein: CAGLRGGYTGELFF; CDR3 DNA: TGTGCCGGCCTACGGGGGGGGTACACCGGGGAGCTGTTTTTT
D gene: .; clone size: .; J gene: TRBJ1-5; V gene: TRBV7-6; CDR3 protein: CASSGQENQPQHF; CDR3 DNA: TGTGCCAGCAGCGGGCAGGAAAATCAGCCCCAGCATTTT
D gene: .; clone size: few; J gene: TRBJ1-5; V gene: TRBV5-6; CDR3 protein: CASSYVGQPQHF; CDR3 DNA: TGTGCCAGCTCATACGTCGGTCAGCCCCAGCATTTT
D gene: .; clone size: .; J gene: TRBJ1-3; V gene: TRBV7-9; CDR3 protein: CASSSISWTSGNTIYF; CDR3 DNA: TGTGCCAGCAGCTCCATCTCATGGACATCTGGAAACACCATATATTTT
D gene: .; clone size: .; J gene: TRBJ1-2; V gene: TRBV13; CDR3 protein: CASSFGNGPYGYTF; CDR3 DNA: TGTGCCAGCAGCTTCGGGAACGGGCCCTATGGCTACACCTTC
D gene: .; clone size: .; J gene: TRBJ1-1; V gene: TRBV19; CDR3 protein: CASSMGASEAFF; CDR3 DNA: TGTGCCAGTAGCATGGGGGCCTCTGAAGCTTTCTTT
D gene: TRBD1; clone size: once; J gene: TRBJ2-2; V gene: TRBV10-1; CDR3 protein: CASSEYRTGGGETGELFF; CDR3 DNA: TGCGCCAGCAGTGAGTATCGGACAGGGGGCGGTGAGACCGGGGAGCTGTTTTTT
D gene: .; clone size: .; J gene: TRBJ2-2; V gene: TRBV2; CDR3 protein: CASSVRANTGELFF; CDR3 DNA: TGTGCCAGCAGTGTCAGGGCGAACACCGGGGAGCTGTTTTTT
D gene: TRBD2; clone size: .; J gene: TRBJ2-7; V gene: TRBV2; CDR3 protein: CASNLAPGTSSHEQYF; CDR3 DNA: TGTGCCAGCAACTTGGCCCCCGGGACTAGCTCCCACGAGCAGTACTTC
D gene: .; clone size: few; J gene: TRBJ1-2; V gene: TRBV7-3; CDR3 protein: CASSRTSGVGYTF; CDR3 DNA: TGTGCCAGCAGCAGGACCTCCGGGGTTGGCTACACCTTC
D gene: TRBD1; clone size: .; J gene: TRBJ1-2; V gene: TRBV2; CDR3 protein: CATLQGQLGYTF; CDR3 DNA: TGTGCCACTCTACAGGGGCAGTTAGGCTACACCTTC
D gene: .; clone size: .; J gene: TRBJ2-3; V gene: TRBV15; CDR3 protein: CATSRDRWHADTQYF; CDR3 DNA: TGTGCCACCAGCAGAGATCGATGGCACGCAGATACGCAGTATTTT
D gene: TRBD2; clone size: .; J gene: TRBJ2-3; V gene: TRBV4-1; CDR3 protein: CASRGLARGDTQYF; CDR3 DNA: TGCGCCAGCCGCGGACTAGCGCGGGGTGATACGCAGTATTTT
D gene: TRBD1; clone size: .; J gene: TRBJ2-7; V gene: TRBV7-2; CDR3 protein: CASSLVPGQSSYEQYF; CDR3 DNA: TGTGCCAGCAGCTTAGTTCCGGGACAGAGCTCCTACGAGCAGTACTTC
D gene: .; clone size: .; J gene: TRBJ1-2; V gene: TRBV18; CDR3 protein: CASSPGGLLAGYGYTF; CDR3 DNA: TGTGCCAGCTCACCAGGGGGACTCCTGGCTGGCTATGGCTACACCTTC
D gene: .; clone size: few; J gene: TRBJ2-7; V gene: TRBV4-3; CDR3 protein: CASSPETGTYEQYF; CDR3 DNA: TGCGCCAGCAGCCCTGAGACAGGAACCTACGAGCAGTACTTC
D gene: TRBD1; clone size: .; J gene: TRBJ2-3; V gene: TRBV6-1; CDR3 protein: CASTEMTGADTQYF; CDR3 DNA: TGTGCCAGCACTGAAATGACAGGGGCAGATACGCAGTATTTT
D gene: .; clone size: .; J gene: TRBJ2-3; V gene: TRBV28; CDR3 protein: CASITHDTYTDTQYF; CDR3 DNA: TGTGCCAGCATTACACACGACACCTACACAGATACGCAGTATTTT
D gene: .; clone size: once; J gene: TRBJ1-5; V gene: TRBV23-1; CDR3 protein: CASSQSISREVDQPQHF; CDR3 DNA: TGCGCCAGCAGTCAATCGATTAGCAGGGAGGTCGATCAGCCCCAGCATTTT
D gene: .; clone size: .; J gene: TRBJ2-5; V gene: TRBV2; CDR3 protein: CASSEGGGLETQYF; CDR3 DNA: TGTGCCAGCAGTGAAGGTGGGGGGTTGGAGACCCAGTACTTC
D gene: .; clone size: .; J gene: TRBJ2-7; V gene: TRBV7-9; CDR3 protein: CASSPIEGRDKGYEQYF; CDR3 DNA: TGTGCCAGCAGCCCCATCGAGGGTCGGGACAAAGGCTACGAGCAGTACTTC
D gene: .; clone size: .; J gene: TRBJ1-1; V gene: TRBV12-2; CDR3 protein: CASRSQDPPSENTEAFF; CDR3 DNA: TGTGCAAGTCGCTCCCAGGATCCCCCTTCAGAAAACACTGAAGCTTTCTTT
D gene: .; clone size: once; J gene: TRBJ2-5; V gene: TRBV7-8; CDR3 protein: CASSLALAGRFETQYF; CDR3 DNA: TGTGCCAGCAGCTTAGCGCTGGCAGGGAGGTTTGAGACCCAGTACTTC
D gene: TRBD2; clone size: .; J gene: TRBJ2-7; V gene: TRBV28; CDR3 protein: CASSSGTLSYEQYF; CDR3 DNA: TGTGCCAGCAGCAGCGGGACTCTGTCCTACGAGCAGTACTTC
D gene: TRBD1; clone size: .; J gene: TRBJ1-5; V gene: TRBV9; CDR3 protein: CASSGEGAFQPQHF; CDR3 DNA: TGTGCCAGCAGCGGAGAGGGGGCTTTTCAGCCCCAGCATTTT
D gene: TRBD1; clone size: .; J gene: TRBJ1-1; V gene: TRBV7-6; CDR3 protein: CASSSRDRGSKRAFF; CDR3 DNA: TGTGCCAGCAGCTCCCGGGACAGGGGAAGTAAACGGGCTTTCTTT
D gene: TRBD2; clone size: .; J gene: TRBJ2-2; V gene: TRBV5-1; CDR3 protein: CASSPSGAGGATGELFF; CDR3 DNA: TGCGCCAGCAGCCCGTCAGGAGCGGGAGGGGCAACCGGGGAGCTGTTTTTT
D gene: .; clone size: .; J gene: TRBJ2-5; V gene: TRBV27; CDR3 protein: CASGAPRGTQYF; CDR3 DNA: TGTGCCAGCGGGGCCCCCCGAGGGACCCAGTACTTC
D gene: TRBD1; clone size: few; J gene: TRBJ1-2; V gene: TRBV4-1; CDR3 protein: CASSQAQDRVWGGYTF; CDR3 DNA: TGCGCCAGCAGCCAAGCCCAGGACAGGGTTTGGGGTGGCTACACCTTC
D gene: TRBD1; clone size: .; J gene: TRBJ2-7; V gene: TRBV28; CDR3 protein: CASSPTGGREQYF; CDR3 DNA: TGTGCCAGCAGTCCGACAGGGGGCAGGGAGCAGTACTTC
D gene: TRBD2; clone size: .; J gene: TRBJ2-1; V gene: TRBV2; CDR3 protein: CASNVGLAGGRFNEQFF; CDR3 DNA: TGTGCCAGCAACGTCGGGCTAGCGGGGGGGCGATTCAATGAGCAGTTCTTC
D gene: .; clone size: .; J gene: TRBJ2-7; V gene: TRBV30; CDR3 protein: CAWATGVLEQYF; CDR3 DNA: TGTGCCTGGGCCACGGGAGTCCTCGAGCAGTACTTC
D gene: .; clone size: .; J gene: TRBJ2-7; V gene: TRBV7-9; CDR3 protein: CASSPMVGDSGEQYF; CDR3 DNA: TGTGCCAGCAGCCCTATGGTGGGGGACAGCGGGGAGCAGTACTTC
D gene: TRBD1; clone size: once; J gene: TRBJ2-7; V gene: TRBV5-1; CDR3 protein: CASSLGTGASYEQYF; CDR3 DNA: TGCGCCAGCAGCCTCGGGACAGGGGCCTCCTACGAGCAGTACTTC
D gene: .; clone size: .; J gene: TRBJ2-1; V gene: TRBV4-3; CDR3 protein: CASSQDSRSATSNEQFF; CDR3 DNA: TGCGCCAGCAGCCAAGATTCCCGGTCTGCGACTTCTAATGAGCAGTTCTTC
D gene: TRBD1; clone size: .; J gene: TRBJ1-5; V gene: TRBV11-2; CDR3 protein: CASSLDRGGQPQHF; CDR3 DNA: TGTGCCAGCAGCTTGGACAGGGGAGGGCAGCCCCAGCATTTT
D gene: TRBD1; clone size: .; J gene: TRBJ2-1; V gene: TRBV28; CDR3 protein: CATQRQGGYNEQFF; CDR3 DNA: TGTGCCACCCAGAGACAGGGGGGGTACAATGAGCAGTTCTTC
D gene: TRBD1; clone size: .; J gene: TRBJ2-3; V gene: TRBV19; CDR3 protein: CASSVGTVRAQYF; CDR3 DNA: TGTGCCAGTAGTGTCGGGACAGTCAGAGCGCAGTATTTT
D gene: .; clone size: .; J gene: TRBJ1-1; V gene: TRBV15; CDR3 protein: CATSREGWEAFF; CDR3 DNA: TGTGCCACCAGCAGAGAGGGCTGGGAAGCTTTCTTT
D gene: .; clone size: .; J gene: TRBJ1-4; V gene: TRBV4-1; CDR3 protein: CASGRVPNEKLFF; CDR3 DNA: TGCGCCAGCGGGAGGGTACCTAATGAAAAACTGTTTTTT
D gene: .; clone size: .; J gene: TRBJ2-7; V gene: TRBV19; CDR3 protein: CASSIRGGPYEQYF; CDR3 DNA: TGTGCCAGTAGTATTCGCGGGGGCCCCTACGAGCAGTACTTC